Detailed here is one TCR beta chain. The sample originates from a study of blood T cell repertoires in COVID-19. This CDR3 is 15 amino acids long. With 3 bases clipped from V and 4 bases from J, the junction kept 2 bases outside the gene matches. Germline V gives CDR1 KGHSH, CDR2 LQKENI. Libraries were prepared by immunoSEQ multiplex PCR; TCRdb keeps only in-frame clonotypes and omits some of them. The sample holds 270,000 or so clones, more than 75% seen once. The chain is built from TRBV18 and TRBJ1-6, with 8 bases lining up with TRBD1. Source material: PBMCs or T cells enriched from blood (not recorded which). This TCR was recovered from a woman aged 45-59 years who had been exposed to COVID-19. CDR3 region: CASSPGQGYNSPLHF. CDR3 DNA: TGTGCCAGCTCACCCGGACAGGGATATAATTCACCCCTCCACTTT.